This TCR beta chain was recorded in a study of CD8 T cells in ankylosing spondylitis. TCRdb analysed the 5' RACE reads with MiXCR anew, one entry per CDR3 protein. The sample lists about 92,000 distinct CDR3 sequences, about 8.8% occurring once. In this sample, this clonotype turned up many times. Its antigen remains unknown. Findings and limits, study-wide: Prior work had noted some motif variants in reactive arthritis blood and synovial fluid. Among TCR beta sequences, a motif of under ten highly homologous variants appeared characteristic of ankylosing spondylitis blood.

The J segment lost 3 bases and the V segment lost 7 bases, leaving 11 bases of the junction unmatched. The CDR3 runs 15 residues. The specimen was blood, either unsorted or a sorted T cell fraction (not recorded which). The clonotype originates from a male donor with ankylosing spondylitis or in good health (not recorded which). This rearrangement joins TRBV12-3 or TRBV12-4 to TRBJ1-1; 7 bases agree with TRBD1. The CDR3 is CASTTVQGLDTEAFF. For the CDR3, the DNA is TGTGCCAGCACCACCGTACAGGGGCTGGACACTGAAGCTTTCTTT.